This TCR beta chain appears in the sequencing data of a study of shared clonotypes between healthy human individuals. CDR3 length: 14 residues. Between the trimmed V and J ends, which lost 7 bases and 6 bases, there was a span of 19 bases. CDR1 and CDR2 (germline): SEHNR, FQNEAQ (reference sequence). It was CD45RO-negative cells, positively selected for CCR7, that made up naive CD8 cells, with terminally differentiated effector memory CD45RA+ cells excluded. Sequencing was performed with immunoSEQ multiplex PCR; in TCRdb, only in-frame clones are kept and a portion is missing. This table has around 1.9 million clones, 93% appearing once.

The sequencing input was naive CD8+ T cells from PBMCs. This receptor was identified in a man aged 18 to 30 in good health. Some clones in this sample may be carry-over from other donors' samples. V gene TRBV7-9 combines with J gene TRBJ2-7; possibly TRBD1 for D (5 bases). The CDR3 sequence is CASTPYQGSGEQYF. In nucleotides, the CDR3 is TGTGCCAGCACCCCGTATCAGGGATCGGGCGAGCAGTACTTC.